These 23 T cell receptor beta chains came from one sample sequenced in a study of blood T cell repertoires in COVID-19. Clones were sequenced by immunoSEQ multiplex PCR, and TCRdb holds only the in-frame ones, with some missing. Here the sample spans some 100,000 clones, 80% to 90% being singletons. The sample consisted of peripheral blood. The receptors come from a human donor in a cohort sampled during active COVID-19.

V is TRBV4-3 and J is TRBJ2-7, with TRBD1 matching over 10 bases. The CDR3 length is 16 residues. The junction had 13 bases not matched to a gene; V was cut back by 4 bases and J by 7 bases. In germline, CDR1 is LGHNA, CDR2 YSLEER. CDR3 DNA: TGCGCCAGCAGCCGATACTCACGGGACAGGGGAGGAGAGCAGTACTTC. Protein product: CASSRYSRDRGGEQYF.

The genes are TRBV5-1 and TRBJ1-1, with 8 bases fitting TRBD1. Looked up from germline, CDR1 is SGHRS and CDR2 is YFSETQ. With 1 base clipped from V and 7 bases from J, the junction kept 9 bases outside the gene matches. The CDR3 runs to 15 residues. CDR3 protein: CASSLNGIGTGEAFF. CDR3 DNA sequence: TGCGCCAGCAGCTTGAATGGAATTGGGACAGGTGAAGCTTTCTTT.

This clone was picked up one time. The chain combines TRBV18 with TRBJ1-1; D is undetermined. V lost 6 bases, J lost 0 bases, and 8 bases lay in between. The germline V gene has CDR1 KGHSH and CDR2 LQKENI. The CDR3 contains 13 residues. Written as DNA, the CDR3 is TGTGCCAGCTCCCGAGGAATGAACACTGAAGCTTTCTTT. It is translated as CASSRGMNTEAFF.

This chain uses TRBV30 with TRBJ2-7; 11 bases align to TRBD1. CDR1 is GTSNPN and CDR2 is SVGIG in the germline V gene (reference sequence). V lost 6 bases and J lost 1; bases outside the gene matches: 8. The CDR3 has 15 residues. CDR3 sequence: CACRAGTGGSYEQYF. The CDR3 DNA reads TGTGCCTGCCGCGCCGGGACAGGGGGGTCCTACGAGCAGTACTTC.

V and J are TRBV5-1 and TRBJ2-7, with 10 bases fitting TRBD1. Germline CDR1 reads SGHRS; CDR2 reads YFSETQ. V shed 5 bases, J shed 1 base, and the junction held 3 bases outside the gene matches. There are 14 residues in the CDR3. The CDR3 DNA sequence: TGCGCCAGCAGTTGGGACAGGGGATCCTACGAGCAGTACTTC. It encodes CASSWDRGSYEQYF.

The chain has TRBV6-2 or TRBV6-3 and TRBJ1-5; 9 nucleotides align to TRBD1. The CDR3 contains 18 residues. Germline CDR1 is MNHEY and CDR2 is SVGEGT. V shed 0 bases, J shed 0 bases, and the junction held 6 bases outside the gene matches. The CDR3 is CASSYSWDRAYSNQPQHF. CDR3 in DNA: TGTGCCAGCAGTTACTCGTGGGACAGGGCTTATAGCAATCAGCCCCAGCATTTT.

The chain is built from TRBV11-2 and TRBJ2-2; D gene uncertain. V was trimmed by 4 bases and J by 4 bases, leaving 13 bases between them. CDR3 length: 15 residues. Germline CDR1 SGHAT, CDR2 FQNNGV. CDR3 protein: CASSSDLPGTGELFF. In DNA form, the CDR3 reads TGTGCCAGCAGCTCCGATCTTCCGGGCACCGGGGAGCTGTTTTTT. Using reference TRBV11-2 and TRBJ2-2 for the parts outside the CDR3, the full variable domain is EAGVAQSPRYKIIEKRQSVAFWCNPISGHATLYWYQQILGQGPKLLIQFQNNGVVDDSQLPKDRFSAERLKGVDSTLKIQPAKLEDSAVYLCASSSDLPGTGELFFGEGSRLTVL.

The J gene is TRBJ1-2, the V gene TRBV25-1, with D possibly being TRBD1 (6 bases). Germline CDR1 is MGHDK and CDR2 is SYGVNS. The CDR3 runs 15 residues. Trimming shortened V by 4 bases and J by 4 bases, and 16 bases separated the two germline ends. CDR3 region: CASSGAGVFGYGYTF. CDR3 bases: TGTGCCAGCAGTGGCGCAGGGGTTTTTGGCTATGGCTACACCTTC.

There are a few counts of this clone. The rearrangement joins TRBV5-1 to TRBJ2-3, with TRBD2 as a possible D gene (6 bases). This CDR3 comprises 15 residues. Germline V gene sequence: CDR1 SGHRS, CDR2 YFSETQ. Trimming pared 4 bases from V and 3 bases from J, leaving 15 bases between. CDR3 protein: CASSTSGTETDTQYF. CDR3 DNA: TGCGCCAGCAGCACATCGGGGACTGAAACAGATACGCAGTATTTT.

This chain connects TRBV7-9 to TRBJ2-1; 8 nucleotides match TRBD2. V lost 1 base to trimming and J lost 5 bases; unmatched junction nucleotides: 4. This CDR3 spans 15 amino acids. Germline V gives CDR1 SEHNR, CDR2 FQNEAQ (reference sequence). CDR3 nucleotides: TGTGCCAGCAGCTTAGTAGCGGGGCCAAACAATGAGCAGTTCTTC. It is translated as CASSLVAGPNNEQFF.

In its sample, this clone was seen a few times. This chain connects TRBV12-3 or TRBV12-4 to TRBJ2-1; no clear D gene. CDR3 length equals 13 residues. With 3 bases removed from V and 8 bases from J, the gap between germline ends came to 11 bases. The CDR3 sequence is CASSFRSLHEQFF. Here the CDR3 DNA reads TGTGCCAGCAGTTTCCGGTCCCTCCATGAGCAGTTCTTC.

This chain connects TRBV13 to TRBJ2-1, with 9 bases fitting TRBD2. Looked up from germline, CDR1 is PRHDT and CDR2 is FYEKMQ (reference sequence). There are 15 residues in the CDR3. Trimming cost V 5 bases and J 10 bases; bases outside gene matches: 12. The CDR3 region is CASSLPSGGRGEQFF. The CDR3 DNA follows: TGTGCCAGCAGCCTCCCCAGCGGGGGGAGGGGAGAGCAGTTCTTC.

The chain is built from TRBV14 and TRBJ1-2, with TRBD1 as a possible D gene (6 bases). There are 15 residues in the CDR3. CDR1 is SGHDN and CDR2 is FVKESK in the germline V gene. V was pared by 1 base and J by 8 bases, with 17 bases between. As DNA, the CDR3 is TGTGCCAGCAGCCAAGCCAGGGGCCCTACAAAGGGCTACACCTTC. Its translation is CASSQARGPTKGYTF.

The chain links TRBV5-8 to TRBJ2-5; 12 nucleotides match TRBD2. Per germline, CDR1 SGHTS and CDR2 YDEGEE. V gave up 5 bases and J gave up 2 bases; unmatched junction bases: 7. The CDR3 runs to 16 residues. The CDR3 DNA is TGTGCCAGCAGGGAAGGGACTAGCGGGCGGCAAGAGACCCAGTACTTC. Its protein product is CASREGTSGRQETQYF.

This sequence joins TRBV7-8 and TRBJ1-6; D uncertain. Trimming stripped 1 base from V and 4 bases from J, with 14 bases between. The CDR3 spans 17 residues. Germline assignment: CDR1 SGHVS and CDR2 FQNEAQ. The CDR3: CASSLVRGLPYNSPLHF. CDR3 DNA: TGTGCCAGCAGCTTAGTTCGGGGTTTGCCGTATAATTCACCCCTCCACTTT.

CDR3 sequence (DNA): TGTGCCAGCAGCATACCGGAACGGGAGGCCCGGACAGATACGCAGTATTTT. It specifies CASSIPEREARTDTQYF. The chain is built from TRBV5-6 and TRBJ2-3, with TRBD2 matching over 7 bases. Germline CDR1 reads SGHDT; CDR2 reads YYEEEE. There are 17 residues in the CDR3. V was pared by 4 bases and J by 3 bases, with 14 bases of the junction left unmatched.

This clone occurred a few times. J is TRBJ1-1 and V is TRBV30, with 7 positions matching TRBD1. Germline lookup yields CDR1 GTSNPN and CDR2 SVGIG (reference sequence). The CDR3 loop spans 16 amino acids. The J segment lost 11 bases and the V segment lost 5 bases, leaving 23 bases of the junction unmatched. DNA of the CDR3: TGTGCCTGGCTCGTCCCAATCCGAGGGACAGTGGGTAAGGCTTTCTTT. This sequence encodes CAWLVPIRGTVGKAFF.

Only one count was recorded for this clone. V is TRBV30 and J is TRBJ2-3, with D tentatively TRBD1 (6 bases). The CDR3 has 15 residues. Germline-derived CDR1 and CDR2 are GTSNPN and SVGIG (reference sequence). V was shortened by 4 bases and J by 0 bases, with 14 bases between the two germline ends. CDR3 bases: TGTGCCTGGATGGGAACAGGGTTCAGCACAGATACGCAGTATTTT. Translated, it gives CAWMGTGFSTDTQYF.

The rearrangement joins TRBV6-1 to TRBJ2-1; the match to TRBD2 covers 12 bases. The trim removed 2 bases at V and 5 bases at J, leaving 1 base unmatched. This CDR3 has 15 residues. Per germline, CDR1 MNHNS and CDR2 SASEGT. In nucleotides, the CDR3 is TGTGCCAGCAGTGAACTAGCGGGGGGGAACAATGAGCAGTTCTTC. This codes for CASSELAGGNNEQFF.

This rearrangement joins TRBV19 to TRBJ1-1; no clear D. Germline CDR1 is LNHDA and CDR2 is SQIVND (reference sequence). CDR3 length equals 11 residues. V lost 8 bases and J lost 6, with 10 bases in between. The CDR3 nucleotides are TGTGCCAGTTCGGGGATTTCTGAAGCTTTCTTT. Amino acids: CASSGISEAFF. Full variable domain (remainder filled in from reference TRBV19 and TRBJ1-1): DGGITQSPKYLFRKEGQNVTLSCEQNLNHDAMYWYRQDPGQGLRLIYYSQIVNDFQKGDIAEGYSVSREKKESFPLTVTSAQKNPTAFYLCASSGISEAFFGQGTRLTVV.

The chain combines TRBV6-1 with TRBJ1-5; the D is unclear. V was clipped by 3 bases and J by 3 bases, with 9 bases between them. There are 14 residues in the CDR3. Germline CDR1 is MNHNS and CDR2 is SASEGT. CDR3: CASSDPGFNQPQHF. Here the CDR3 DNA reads TGTGCCAGCAGTGATCCGGGATTCAATCAGCCCCAGCATTTT.

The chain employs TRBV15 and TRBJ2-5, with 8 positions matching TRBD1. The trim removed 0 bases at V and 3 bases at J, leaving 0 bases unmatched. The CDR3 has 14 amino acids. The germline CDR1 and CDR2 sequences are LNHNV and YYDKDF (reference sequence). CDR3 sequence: CATSREQGEETQYF. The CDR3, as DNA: TGTGCCACCAGCAGAGAACAGGGGGAAGAGACCCAGTACTTC. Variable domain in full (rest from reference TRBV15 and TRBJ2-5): DAMVIQNPRYQVTQFGKPVTLSCSQTLNHNVMYWYQQKSSQAPKLLFHYYDKDFNNEADTPDNFQSRRPNTSFCFLDIRSPGLGDTAMYLCATSREQGEETQYFGPGTRLLVL.

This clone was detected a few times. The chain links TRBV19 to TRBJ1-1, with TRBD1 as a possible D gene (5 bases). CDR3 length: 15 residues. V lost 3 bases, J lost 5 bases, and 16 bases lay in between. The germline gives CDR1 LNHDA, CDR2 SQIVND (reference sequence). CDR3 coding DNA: TGTGCCAGTAGTATTGCAGCTGGGGCGGTTACTGAAGCTTTCTTT. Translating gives CASSIAAGAVTEAFF.